This TCR beta chain stems from a study of cytomegalovirus exposure and HLA in healthy donors. General observations from the study: It was reported that the classifier diagnosed cytomegalovirus status with high specificity and sensitivity in both the original and validation cohorts. Reportedly, a later analysis found an Asian-associated ancestry cluster had fewer N-insertions than the approximately 600-donor mean.

Turning to this clone: Its cognate antigen is unknown.

The CDR3 has 12 residues. Between the trimmed V and J ends, which lost 8 bases and 6 bases, there was a span of 13 bases. Germline CDR1 is MGHDK and CDR2 is SYGVNS. PCR amplification relied on 60 Vbeta primers (plus 13 Jbeta primers). Only in-frame clones appear in the TCRdb table, and some are missing; sequencing was by immunoSEQ multiplex PCR. The data hold tens of thousands of clones, with about 85% observed a single time. This TCR derives from a female donor in good health and CMV-seronegative. The V call is TRBV25-1, the J call TRBJ1-2; possible D gene TRBD1, 6 bases. Sequenced input: PBMCs. For the CDR3, the DNA is TGTGCCAGCGCCACCGCAGGGGATGGCTACACCTTC. Translation gives CASATAGDGYTF.